The present T cell receptor (beta chain) was sequenced within a study of blood T cell repertoires in COVID-19. Study-wide context: Acute and convalescent COVID-19 samples came from the United States, Italy and Spain. The analysed material was cDNA or gDNA that came from T cells, B-cell-depleted T cells, or PBMCs.

In the study's own analysis: Estimates of nucleated cell counts were drawn from the amplification of reference gene primers. Data came from immunoSEQ multiplex PCR; TCRdb stores just in-frame clones and leaves some out. V and J calls and clone size come straight from that table; D and trimming were deduced from the DNA. Of about 230,000 clones detected, 84% appear once; the ten largest clones hold under 2.5%. V dropped 4 bases and J dropped 4; count of bases not matched to a gene: 13. The germline V gene has CDR1 SNHLY and CDR2 FYNNEI. This CDR3 has 17 amino acids. This clonotype was obtained from a man aged 40-49 years who had recovered from COVID-19. The V and J genes are TRBV2 and TRBJ2-5; 9 bases fit TRBD2. Source material: peripheral blood. The CDR3 DNA sequence: TGTGCCAGCAGTGCGGCGGGGGGGCCTTCTTTGGGAGAGACCCAGTACTTC. It encodes CASSAAGGPSLGETQYF. Variable domain in full (rest from reference TRBV2 and TRBJ2-5): EPEVTQTPSHQVTQMGQEVILRCVPISNHLYFYWYRQILGQKVEFLVSFYNNEISEKSEIFDDQFSVERPDGSNFTLKIRSTKLEDSAMYFCASSAAGGPSLGETQYFGPGTRLLVL.